This TCR beta chain was sequenced in a study of neoadjuvant nivolumab and ipilimumab in lung cancer. Generated by immunoSEQ multiplex PCR, the TCRdb table keeps only in-frame clones and is missing some. Of about 17,000 clones listed, 76% were seen once; the top ten hold under 8.5%. Study observations and caveats: Compared with tumor-adjacent uninvolved lung, resected tumors showed greater richness and clonality. Pathologic regression was not significantly tied to TCR clonality. Only two of four nivolumab-treated tumors gained richness and clonality by surgery.

The table lists this clone with a count of one. What it recognizes is unknown. V gave up 6 bases and J gave up 3 bases, with 21 bases separating them. The CDR3 is 16 residues long. The germline CDR1 and CDR2 sequences are PRHDT and FYEKMQ (reference sequence). This chain joins TRBV13 and TRBJ2-7; D remains unclear. The sequence came from an adult with non-small cell lung cancer. The specimen comprised tumor tissue, sampled after neoadjuvant nivolumab, alone or with ipilimumab, at or shortly before surgery. Here the CDR3 reads CASSFRPLMDGYEQYF. The CDR3 DNA is TGTGCCAGCAGTTTTCGTCCCCTTATGGACGGCTACGAGCAGTACTTC.